The entry below describes one T cell receptor beta chain. This specimen belongs to a study of T-cell reconstitution after alpha-beta-depleted transplantation in children. The library targeted TCRbeta and was prepared with unique molecular identifiers. TCRdb re-called the PCR reads through MiXCR, storing one row per CDR3 protein. The data hold 350,000 to 400,000 distinct CDR3 sequences, with about 20% observed a single time. The CDR3 spans 13 residues. V lost 4 bases to trimming and J lost 4 bases; unmatched junction nucleotides: 3. This TCR derives from a human donor who donated a stem cell graft to a child with acute myeloid leukemia. This chain joins TRBV12-3 or TRBV12-4 and TRBJ1-2; 7 bases are shared with TRBD1. Sequencing was performed on PBMCs from the stem cell graft donor, taken from the stem cell graft. In DNA form, the CDR3 reads TGTGCCAGCAGTTCAGGGGGACTCTATGGCTACACCTTC. Translated: CASSSGGLYGYTF.